Sequencing of this TCR beta chain was carried out in a study of OX40 agonist ivuxolimab in advanced cancers. Findings of the study overall: Certain nonresponding patients likewise had low normalized T-cell clonal expansion. With doses of 0.1 to 3.0 mg/kg, CD4+ and CD8+ blood T cells had undergone clonal expansion by week 6. Among patients with partial responses at 0.1-3.0 mg/kg, clonal expansion was among the lowest.

Of note for this clone: Its antigen is undetermined.

The CDR3 sequence is 15 residues long. Trimming took 5 bases from V and 0 from J, leaving 10 bases between them. Per the germline V gene, CDR1 is LNHDA and CDR2 is SQIVND (reference sequence). Produced via immunoSEQ multiplex PCR; TCRdb's table is partial and in-frame only. This sample has tens of thousands of clones; 80% to 90% occur once, and the top ten carry roughly 0.22%. This specimen was CD4+ or CD8+ T cells sorted from blood, taken in a trial of the OX40 agonist ivuxolimab. The source of this sequence is an adult with an advanced solid tumor such as melanoma, head and neck, liver or kidney cancer. V usage is TRBV19 and J usage is TRBJ1-4; D uncertain. The CDR3 region has the DNA TGTGCCAGTAGTCCTCGGGCGGCAACTAATGAAAAACTGTTTTTT. Amino acid sequence: CASSPRAATNEKLFF. Based on the CDR3 plus reference TRBV19 and TRBJ1-4, the full variable domain is DGGITQSPKYLFRKEGQNVTLSCEQNLNHDAMYWYRQDPGQGLRLIYYSQIVNDFQKGDIAEGYSVSREKKESFPLTVTSAQKNPTAFYLCASSPRAATNEKLFFGSGTQLSVL.